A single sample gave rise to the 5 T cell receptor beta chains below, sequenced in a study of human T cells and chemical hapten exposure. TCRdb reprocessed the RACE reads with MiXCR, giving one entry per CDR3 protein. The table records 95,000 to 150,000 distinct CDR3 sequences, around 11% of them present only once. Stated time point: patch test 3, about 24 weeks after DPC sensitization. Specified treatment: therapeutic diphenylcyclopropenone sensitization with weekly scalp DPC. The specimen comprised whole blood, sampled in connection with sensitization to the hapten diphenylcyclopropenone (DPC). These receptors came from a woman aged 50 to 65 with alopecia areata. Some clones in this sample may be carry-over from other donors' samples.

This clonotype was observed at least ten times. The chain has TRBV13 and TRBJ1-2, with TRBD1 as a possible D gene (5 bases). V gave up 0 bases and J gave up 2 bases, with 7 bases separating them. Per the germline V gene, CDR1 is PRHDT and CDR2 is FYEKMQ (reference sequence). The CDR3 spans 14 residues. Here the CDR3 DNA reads TGTGCCAGCAGCTTAGGTCGGGACAACTATGGCTACACCTTC. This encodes CASSLGRDNYGYTF.

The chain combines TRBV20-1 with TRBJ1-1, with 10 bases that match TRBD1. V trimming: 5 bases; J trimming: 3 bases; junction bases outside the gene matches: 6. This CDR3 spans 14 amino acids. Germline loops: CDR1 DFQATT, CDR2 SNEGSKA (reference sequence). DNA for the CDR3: TGCAGTGCTGTACCGGACAGGGGGTACACTGAAGCTTTCTTT. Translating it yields CSAVPDRGYTEAFF.

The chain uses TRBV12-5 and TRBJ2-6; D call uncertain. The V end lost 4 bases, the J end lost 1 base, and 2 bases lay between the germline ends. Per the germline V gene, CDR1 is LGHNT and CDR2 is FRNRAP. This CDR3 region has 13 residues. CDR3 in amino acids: CASGSSGANVLTF. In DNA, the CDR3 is TGTGCTAGTGGTTCGTCTGGGGCCAACGTCCTGACTTTC.

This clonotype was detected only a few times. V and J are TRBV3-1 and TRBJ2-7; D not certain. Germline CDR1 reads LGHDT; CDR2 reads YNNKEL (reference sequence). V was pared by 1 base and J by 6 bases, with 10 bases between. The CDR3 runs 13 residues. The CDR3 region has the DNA TGTGCCAGCAGCCAAGGGACCCAGGCCGAGCAGTACTTC. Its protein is CASSQGTQAEQYF.

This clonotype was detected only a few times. The CDR3 region has the DNA TGTGCCAGCAGCTTCCTACCATACAGGGTCTATAATTCACCCCTCCACTTT. It codes for CASSFLPYRVYNSPLHF. This chain connects TRBV7-2 to TRBJ1-6; tentatively, D is TRBD1 (6 bases). CDR1 and CDR2 (germline): SGHTA, FQGNSA. Trimming removed 3 bases at V and 3 bases at J, with 15 bases between. The length of the CDR3 is 17 residues.